This T cell receptor beta chain was observed in a study of regulatory T cells in long-lasting Graves disease. V was shortened by 2 bases and J by 1 base, with 8 bases between the two germline ends. Germline values: CDR1 ENHRY, CDR2 SYGVKD. The CDR3 has 14 residues. The time point is: newly diagnosed GD, antithyroid drugs for less than 3 months. The TCR library was prepared using RNA isolated from PBMCs. The authors built TCR beta libraries using iRepertoire HTBI primers and Arm-PCR of CDR3 regions. Each CDR3 protein gets one entry after TCRdb re-called the multiplex PCR reads with MiXCR. There are hundreds of thousands of distinct CDR3 sequences in the sample; about 16% occur only once, and roughly 25% lies in the top ten. The sample was also reused in another study, on T cells in Graves' hyperthyroidism and ophthalmopathy.

The material sequenced was peripheral blood mononuclear cells (PBMCs), taken at new diagnosis, from a patient treated with antithyroid drugs. This receptor was taken from a woman aged 35-60 years with Graves disease. This chain links TRBV10-3 with TRBJ1-1; TRBD1 might be the D (5 bases). The CDR3 DNA follows: TGTGCCATCAGTGAGGGGGGGGGGAACACTGAAGCTTTCTTT. Amino acids: CAISEGGGNTEAFF.